This passage covers 28 T cell receptor beta chains from one sample sequenced in a study of T cell responses to AZD1222 COVID-19 vaccine (dated by TCRdb to the early 2020s). The time point label, read with the paper, signifies: baseline before first vaccination. To prepare the library, the immunoSEQ multiplex PCR assay was applied. This immuneACCESS table, as held by TCRdb, lists in-frame sequences with V and J called but not all clones. Of the missing ones, under half trace to an unresolved V gene in checked studies; the others have no known cause. Counted in this sample were about 150,000 clones; 92% of them appeared once. Of the sample, under 2% falls within the top ten clones. The sample in question was peripheral blood, obtained on day 0 of AZD1222 vaccination. These receptors were obtained from an adult in good health.

The chain is built from TRBV11-3 and TRBJ2-5; 9 bases line up with TRBD1. V was clipped by 5 bases and J by 3 bases; unmatched bases: 4. Germline V gene data show CDR1 as SGHNT and CDR2 as YENEEA. The length of the CDR3 is 14 residues. CDR3 sequence reads: CASSPRTGEETQYF. The CDR3 nucleotides are TGTGCCAGCAGCCCAAGGACAGGGGAAGAGACCCAGTACTTC.

Worth noting for this clone: One junction end does not reproduce the germline sequence, and a read error may be involved. The chain carries TRBV7-7 and TRBJ2-3, with D perhaps matching TRBD2 (6 bases). The CDR3 is made up of 13 amino acids. CDR1 is SSHAT and CDR2 is FNYEAQ in the germline V gene (reference sequence). The CDR3 protein is CASSSNGGDTQYF. CDR3 bases: TGTGCTAGCAGCTCGAACGGGGGAGATACGCAGTATTTT.

The chain links TRBV19 to TRBJ1-5; maybe TRBD1 (6 bases). Per germline, CDR1 LNHDA and CDR2 SQIVND (reference sequence). The CDR3 totals 10 residues. Trimming shortened V by 11 bases and J by 6 bases, and 8 bases separated the two germline ends. As DNA, the CDR3 is TGTGCCTTAGGGGGTCAGCCCCAGCATTTT. This translates into CALGGQPQHF. The full variable domain, rest sourced from reference TRBV19 and TRBJ1-5, is DGGITQSPKYLFRKEGQNVTLSCEQNLNHDAMYWYRQDPGQGLRLIYYSQIVNDFQKGDIAEGYSVSREKKESFPLTVTSAQKNPTAFYLCALGGQPQHFGDGTRLSIL.

This clone was counted a single time. V gene TRBV28 combines with J gene TRBJ1-4, with 8 bases aligning to TRBD1. The CDR3 loop spans 14 amino acids. From germline, CDR1 is MDHEN and CDR2 SYDVKM. V lost 4 bases, J lost 8 bases, and 6 bases stayed unmatched. The chain's CDR3 is CASSYIRGQEKLFF. CDR3 DNA: TGTGCCAGCAGTTATATCAGGGGGCAGGAAAAACTGTTTTTT. Full variable domain (missing parts from reference TRBV28 and TRBJ1-4): DVKVTQSSRYLVKRTGEKVFLECVQDMDHENMFWYRQDPGLGLRLIYFSYDVKMKEKGDIPEGYSVSREKKERFSLILESASTNQTSMYLCASSYIRGQEKLFFGSGTQLSVL.

In DNA, the CDR3 is TGTGCCAGTAGTATGGGCAGCTACACCGGGGAGCTGTTTTTT. It is translated as CASSMGSYTGELFF. The V and J genes are TRBV19 and TRBJ2-2; D not resolved. The germline gives CDR1 LNHDA, CDR2 SQIVND (reference sequence). This CDR3 contains 14 residues. Trimming left V 3 bases short and J 3 bases short, with 8 bases between.

CDR3 amino acids: CASSLYVEYGGNQPQHF. The DNA for the CDR3 is TGTGCCAGCAGCTTATATGTTGAGTATGGGGGCAATCAGCCCCAGCATTTT. The chain links TRBV7-9 to TRBJ1-5; no clear D gene. Germline CDR1 and CDR2: SEHNR and FQNEAQ (reference sequence). Trimming removed 2 bases at V and 2 bases at J, with 16 bases between. CDR3 length: 17 amino acids.

This sequence joins TRBV27 and TRBJ1-2, with a tentative D call TRBD1 (6 bases). Germline V CDR1 and CDR2: MNHEY, SMNVEV (reference sequence). The CDR3 is made up of 14 amino acids. V lost 9 bases and J 2 bases, leaving 16 bases between the germline ends. CDR3 sequence reads: CASWSDSRNYGYTF. CDR3 DNA: TGTGCCAGTTGGTCGGACAGTAGGAACTATGGCTACACCTTC.

The CDR3 bases are TGCAGCGTTGATGAAGGGGTGAATGAGCAGTTCTTC. Its protein is CSVDEGVNEQFF. The V and J genes are TRBV29-1 and TRBJ2-1, with a possible D match to TRBD1 (5 bases). Germline CDR1 SQVTM, CDR2 ANQGSEA. With 3 bases removed from V and 7 bases from J, the gap between germline ends came to 10 bases. The CDR3 has 12 amino acids.

This clone was counted a single time. This chain connects TRBV6-2 or TRBV6-3 to TRBJ2-7; weak D call: TRBD2 (5 bases). Trimming removed 6 bases at V and 2 bases at J, with 20 bases between. In germline, CDR1 is MNHEY, CDR2 SVGEGT. The CDR3 contains 16 residues. For the CDR3, the DNA is TGTGCCAGCAGCCTCGGACTGCTTGGTACTACCTACGAGCAGTACTTC. Translating it yields CASSLGLLGTTYEQYF.

In its sample, this clone was seen a few times. The chain links TRBV7-2 to TRBJ2-2; no firm D call. Germline CDR1 SGHTA, CDR2 FQGNSA. V lost 4 bases to trimming and J lost 2 bases, with 14 bases between them. The CDR3 spans 16 residues. The CDR3 spells CASSYGSTVNTGELFF. The CDR3 coding sequence is TGTGCCAGCAGCTACGGCTCGACCGTAAACACCGGGGAGCTGTTTTTT.

The V gene is TRBV27, the J gene TRBJ2-1; 10 nucleotides align to TRBD1. The CDR3 covers 16 residues. J gave up 4 bases and V 5 bases, and 8 bases lay outside the gene matches. CDR1 is MNHEY and CDR2 is SMNVEV in the germline V gene (reference sequence). The CDR3, as DNA: TGTGCCAGCAGTCCGACACGACAGGGGGCTTACAATGAGCAGTTCTTC. Translated: CASSPTRQGAYNEQFF.

The rearrangement joins TRBV7-6 to TRBJ1-1; possibly TRBD1 for D (5 bases). Germline CDR1 SGHVS, CDR2 FNYEAQ. The CDR3 covers 16 residues. Trimming left V 0 bases short and J 0 bases short, with 11 bases between. For the CDR3, the DNA is TGTGCCAGCAGCTTAGCGGGGCAGGGCATGAACACTGAAGCTTTCTTT. Translated, it gives CASSLAGQGMNTEAFF.

The chain employs TRBV6-5 and TRBJ2-3; no clear D gene. V lost 3 bases and J lost 6, with 10 bases in between. The CDR3 runs to 13 residues. Germline CDR1 and CDR2: MNHEY and SVGAGI. The CDR3 DNA sequence: TGTGCCAGCAGTTATCACCAAGAGGATACGCAGTATTTT. It is translated as CASSYHQEDTQYF.

The genes are TRBV19 and TRBJ2-5; D gene unclear. The CDR3 runs to 17 residues. The V end was cut by 7 bases, the J end by 7 bases, with 28 bases between. The V gene's germline CDR1 is LNHDA and CDR2 SQIVND (reference sequence). The CDR3 protein is CASTTEGLLTHNSTQYF. CDR3 sequence (DNA): TGTGCCAGTACGACCGAAGGTCTTCTAACCCACAATTCGACCCAGTACTTC.

The chain employs TRBV5-4 and TRBJ1-2; TRBD1 matches 9 bases. Trimming at V came to 4 bases and at J to 2 bases, leaving 6 bases not matched to a gene. The CDR3 consists of 15 residues. Germline V gives CDR1 SGHNT, CDR2 YYREEE (reference sequence). CDR3 bases: TGTGCCAGCAGCCCGACACAGGGGGCGAACTATGGCTACACCTTC. Residues: CASSPTQGANYGYTF.

V is TRBV7-6 and J is TRBJ2-3; a weak D match, TRBD2 (7 bases). Germline V lookup: CDR1 SGHVS, CDR2 FNYEAQ. The CDR3 length is 15 residues. Between the trimmed V and J ends, which lost 5 bases and 2 bases, there was a span of 14 bases. The CDR3 is CASSQGGGITDTQYF. The CDR3 nucleotides are TGTGCCAGCAGCCAAGGGGGGGGTATCACAGATACGCAGTATTTT.

This chain connects TRBV6-6 to TRBJ2-1; D is possibly TRBD1 or TRBD2 (6 bases each). The CDR3 consists of 16 residues. Germline lookup yields CDR1 MNHNY and CDR2 SVGAGI (reference sequence). V was cut by 0 bases and J by 4 bases, with 13 bases left in between. CDR3 nucleotide sequence: TGTGCCAGCAGTTACTCGCTCGGGGGCCATTACAATGAGCAGTTCTTC. Translated, it gives CASSYSLGGHYNEQFF.

The rearrangement uses TRBV6-2 or TRBV6-3 and TRBJ2-1; D is unclear. Per the germline V gene, CDR1 is MNHEY and CDR2 is SVGEGT. V lost 6 bases and J lost 4, with 13 bases in between. The CDR3 is 14 residues long. This chain's CDR3 is CASSRGGGYNEQFF. The CDR3 nucleotides read TGTGCCAGCAGCCGCGGCGGTGGATACAATGAGCAGTTCTTC.

This chain uses TRBV4-1 with TRBJ1-4, with D uncertain. The CDR3 consists of 14 residues. V lost 3 bases to trimming and J lost 5 bases, with 10 bases between them. CDR1 and CDR2 from the germline V gene are MGHRA and YSYEKL. CDR3 coding DNA: TGCGCCAGCAGCCACGGACGTGGGAATGAAAAACTGTTTTTT. This codes for CASSHGRGNEKLFF.

This clone is a singleton in its sample. The chain uses TRBV4-2 and TRBJ2-7; 11 positions agree with TRBD2. V shed 1 base, J shed 3 bases, and the junction held 14 bases outside the gene matches. This CDR3 has 19 residues. Germline loops: CDR1 LGHNA, CDR2 YNFKEQ. The DNA for the CDR3 is TGTGCCAGCAGCCAAGGTGTTCGTCTAGCGGGGGGAACTTACTACGAGCAGTACTTC. Translating gives CASSQGVRLAGGTYYEQYF.

This chain uses TRBV12-1 with TRBJ1-3; the DNA was not used to check the table's D call, TRBD1. TRBV12-1 is a recognized pseudogene. The CDR3 runs to 18 residues. This chain's CDR3 is CASSFPGGGQGAGNTIYF. In DNA form, the CDR3 reads TGTGCCAGCAGCTTCCCCGGGGGGGGACAGGGAGCTGGAAACACCATATATTTT.

For the CDR3, the DNA is TGCGCCAGCAGCTTGGGGGTAACAGGGGGCGCAGGCGGGAAAAAACTGTTTTTT. Protein product: CASSLGVTGGAGGKKLFF. The chain recombines TRBV5-1 with TRBJ1-4, with TRBD1 matching 9 bases. V shed 0 bases and J 9 bases; nucleotides not matched to a gene: 15. This CDR3 is 18 amino acids long. CDR1 is SGHRS, CDR2 YFSETQ, per germline.

The genes are TRBV6-5 and TRBJ1-6; D not certain. CDR3 size: 13 residues. Germline V gives CDR1 MNHEY, CDR2 SVGAGI. V lost 6 bases and J 5 bases, leaving 8 bases between the germline ends. As DNA, the CDR3 is TGTGCCAGCAGGGGATCAGATAATTCACCCCTCCACTTT. Translation gives CASRGSDNSPLHF.

The chain carries TRBV7-2 and TRBJ2-3; D is undetermined. With 5 bases removed from V and 2 bases from J, the gap between germline ends came to 14 bases. The germline gives CDR1 SGHTA, CDR2 FQGNSA. There are 15 residues in the CDR3. In nucleotides, the CDR3 is TGTGCCAGCAGCAACTTACCCTCCTACACAGATACGCAGTATTTT. Its protein is CASSNLPSYTDTQYF.

The rearrangement uses TRBV11-3 and TRBJ2-1; TRBD1 aligns across 7 bases. Trimming cost V 1 base and J 0 bases; bases outside gene matches: 12. Germline CDR1 reads SGHNT; CDR2 reads YENEEA. The CDR3 extends over 19 amino acids. DNA of the CDR3: TGTGCCAGCAGCTTAGGGGCCCACAGGGGATTACCCTCCTACAATGAGCAGTTCTTC. This translates into CASSLGAHRGLPSYNEQFF.

V is TRBV7-3 and J is TRBJ1-1; 7 bases agree with TRBD1. The CDR3 is 14 residues long. The V gene end was trimmed by 1 base and the J gene end by 5 bases; junction bases not matched to a gene: 4. CDR1 and CDR2 (germline): SGHTA, FQGTGA. The CDR3 DNA is TGTGCCAGCAGCTTAAGAGGGGGCCTGACTGAAGCTTTCTTT. This encodes CASSLRGGLTEAFF.

This chain links TRBV9 with TRBJ1-2; 9 bases are a match to TRBD1. Germline loops: CDR1 SGDLS, CDR2 YYNGEE. This CDR3 comprises 12 residues. Losses at the gene ends were 2 bases for V and 14 bases for J; bases not matched to a gene: 7. CDR3 amino acids: CASSVGQGYRTF. CDR3 in DNA: TGTGCCAGCAGCGTGGGACAGGGATATAGAACCTTC.

This chain joins TRBV11-2 and TRBJ2-3; D is uncertain. The CDR3 runs 15 residues. Trimming left V 1 base short and J 5 bases short, with 13 bases between. Germline lookup yields CDR1 SGHAT and CDR2 FQNNGV. The CDR3 DNA is TGTGCCAGCAGCTTAGGATCTGGGGTAATAGATACGCAGTATTTT. It is translated as CASSLGSGVIDTQYF.